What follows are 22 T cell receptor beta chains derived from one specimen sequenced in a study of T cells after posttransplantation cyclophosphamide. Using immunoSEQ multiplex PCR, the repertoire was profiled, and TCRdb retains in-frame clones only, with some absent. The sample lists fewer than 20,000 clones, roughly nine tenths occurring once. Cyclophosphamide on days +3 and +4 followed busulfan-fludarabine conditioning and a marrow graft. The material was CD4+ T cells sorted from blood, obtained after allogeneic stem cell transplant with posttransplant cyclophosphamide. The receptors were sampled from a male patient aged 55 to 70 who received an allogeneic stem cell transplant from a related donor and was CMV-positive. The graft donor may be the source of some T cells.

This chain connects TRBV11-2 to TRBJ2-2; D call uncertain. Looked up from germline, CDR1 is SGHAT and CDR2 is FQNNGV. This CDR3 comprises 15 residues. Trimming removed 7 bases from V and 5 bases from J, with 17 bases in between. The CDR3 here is CASTTTPRRTGELFF. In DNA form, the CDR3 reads TGTGCCAGCACCACGACACCGAGACGGACCGGGGAGCTGTTTTTT.

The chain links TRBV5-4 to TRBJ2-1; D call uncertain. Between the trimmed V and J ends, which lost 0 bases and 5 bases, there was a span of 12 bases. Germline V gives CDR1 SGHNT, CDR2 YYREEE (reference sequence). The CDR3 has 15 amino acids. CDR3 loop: CASSLEVADDNEQFF. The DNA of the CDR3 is TGTGCCAGCAGCTTGGAAGTAGCCGATGACAATGAGCAGTTCTTC.

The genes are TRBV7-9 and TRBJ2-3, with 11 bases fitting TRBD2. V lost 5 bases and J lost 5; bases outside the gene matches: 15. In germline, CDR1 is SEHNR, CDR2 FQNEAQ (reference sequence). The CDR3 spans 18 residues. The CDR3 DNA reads TGTGCCAGCAGCGTTCTGCTACTAGCGGGGGCCAGAGGAGATACGCAGTATTTT. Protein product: CASSVLLLAGARGDTQYF.

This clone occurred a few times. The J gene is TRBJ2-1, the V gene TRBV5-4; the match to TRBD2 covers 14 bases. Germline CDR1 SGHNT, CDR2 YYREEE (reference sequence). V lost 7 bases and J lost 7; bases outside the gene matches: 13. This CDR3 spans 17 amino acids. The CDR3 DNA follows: TGTGCCAGCGGTTCGACTAGCGGGGGGGCCGGGGTTAATGAGCAGTTCTTC. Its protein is CASGSTSGGAGVNEQFF.

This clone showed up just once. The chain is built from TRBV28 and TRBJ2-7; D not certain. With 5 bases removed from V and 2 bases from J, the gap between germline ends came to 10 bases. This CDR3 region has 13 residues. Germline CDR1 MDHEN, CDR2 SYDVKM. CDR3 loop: CASSTTPTYEQYF. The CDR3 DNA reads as TGTGCCAGCAGTACTACCCCCACCTACGAGCAGTACTTC.

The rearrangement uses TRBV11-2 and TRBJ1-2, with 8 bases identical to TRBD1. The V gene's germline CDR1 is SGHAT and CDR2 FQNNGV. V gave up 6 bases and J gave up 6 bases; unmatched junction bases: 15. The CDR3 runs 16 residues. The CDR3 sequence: CASSRGPTGVKHGYTF. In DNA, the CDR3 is TGTGCCAGCAGTCGGGGGCCGACAGGGGTGAAACATGGCTACACCTTC.

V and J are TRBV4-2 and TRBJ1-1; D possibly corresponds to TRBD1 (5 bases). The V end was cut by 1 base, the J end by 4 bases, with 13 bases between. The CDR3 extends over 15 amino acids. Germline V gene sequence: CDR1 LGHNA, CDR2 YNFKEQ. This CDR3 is CASSQGPDSSTEAFF. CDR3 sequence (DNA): TGTGCCAGCAGCCAAGGACCCGACAGTTCCACTGAAGCTTTCTTT.

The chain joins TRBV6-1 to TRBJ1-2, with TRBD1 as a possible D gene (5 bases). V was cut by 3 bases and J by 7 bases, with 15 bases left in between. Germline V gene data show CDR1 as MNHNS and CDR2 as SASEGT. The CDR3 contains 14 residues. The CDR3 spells CASSDSGGIGGYTF. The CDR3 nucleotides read TGTGCCAGCAGTGATTCTGGGGGGATAGGTGGCTACACCTTC.

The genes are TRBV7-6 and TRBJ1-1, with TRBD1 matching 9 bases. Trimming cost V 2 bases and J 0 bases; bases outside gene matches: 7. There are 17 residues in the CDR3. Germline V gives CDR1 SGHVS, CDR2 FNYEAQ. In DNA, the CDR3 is TGTGCCAGCAGCTTATCCGGGACAGGGAGGTTGAACACTGAAGCTTTCTTT. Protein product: CASSLSGTGRLNTEAFF.

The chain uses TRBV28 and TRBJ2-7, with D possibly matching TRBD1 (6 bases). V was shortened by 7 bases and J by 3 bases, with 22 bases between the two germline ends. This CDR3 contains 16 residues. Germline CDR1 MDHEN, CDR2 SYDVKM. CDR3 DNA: TGTGCCAGCACCACCCTGGGGGCAGGGGTAAACTACGAGCAGTACTTC. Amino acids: CASTTLGAGVNYEQYF.

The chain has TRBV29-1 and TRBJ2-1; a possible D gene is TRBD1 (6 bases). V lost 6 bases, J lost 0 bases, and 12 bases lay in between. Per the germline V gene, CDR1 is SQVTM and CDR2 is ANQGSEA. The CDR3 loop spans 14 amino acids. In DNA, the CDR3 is TGCAGCGTGAGGACAGCCAGCTCCTACAATGAGCAGTTCTTC. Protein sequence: CSVRTASSYNEQFF.

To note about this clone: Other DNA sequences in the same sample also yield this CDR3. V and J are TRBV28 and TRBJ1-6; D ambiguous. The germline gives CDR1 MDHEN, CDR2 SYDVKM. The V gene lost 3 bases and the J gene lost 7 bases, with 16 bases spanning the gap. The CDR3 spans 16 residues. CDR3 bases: TGTGCCAGCAGTTTTAGGTGGGGAGTTGGGAATTCACCCCTCCACTTT. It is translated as CASSFRWGVGNSPLHF.

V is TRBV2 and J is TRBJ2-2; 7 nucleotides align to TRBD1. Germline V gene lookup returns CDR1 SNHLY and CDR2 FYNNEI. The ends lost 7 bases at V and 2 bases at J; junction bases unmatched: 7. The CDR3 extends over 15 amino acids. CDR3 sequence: CASNLNRGNTGELFF. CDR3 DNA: TGTGCCAGCAACCTGAACAGGGGTAACACCGGGGAGCTGTTTTTT.

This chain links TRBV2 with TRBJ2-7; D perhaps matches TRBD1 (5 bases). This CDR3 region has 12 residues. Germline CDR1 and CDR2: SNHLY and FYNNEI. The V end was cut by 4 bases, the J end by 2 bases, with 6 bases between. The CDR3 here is CASSAQAYEQYF. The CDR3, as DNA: TGTGCCAGCAGTGCACAGGCCTACGAGCAGTACTTC.

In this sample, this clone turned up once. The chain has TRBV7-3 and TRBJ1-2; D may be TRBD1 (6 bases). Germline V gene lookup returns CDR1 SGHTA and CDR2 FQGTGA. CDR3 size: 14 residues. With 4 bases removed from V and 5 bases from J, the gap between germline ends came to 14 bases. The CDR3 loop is CASSSQGPGYGYTF. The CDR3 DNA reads TGTGCCAGCAGCTCACAGGGCCCTGGGTATGGCTACACCTTC.

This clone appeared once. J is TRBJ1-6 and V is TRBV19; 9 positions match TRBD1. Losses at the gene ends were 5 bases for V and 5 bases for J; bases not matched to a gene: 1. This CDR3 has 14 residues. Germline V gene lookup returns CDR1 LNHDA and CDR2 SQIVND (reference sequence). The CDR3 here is CASSGDRDNSPLHF. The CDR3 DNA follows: TGTGCCAGTAGTGGGGACAGGGATAATTCACCCCTCCACTTT.

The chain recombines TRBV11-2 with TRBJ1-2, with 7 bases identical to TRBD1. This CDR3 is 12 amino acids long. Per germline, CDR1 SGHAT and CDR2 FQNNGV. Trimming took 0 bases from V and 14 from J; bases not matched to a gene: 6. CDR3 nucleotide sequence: TGTGCCAGCAGCTTAGAATTCGGGACAGCGACCTTC. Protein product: CASSLEFGTATF.

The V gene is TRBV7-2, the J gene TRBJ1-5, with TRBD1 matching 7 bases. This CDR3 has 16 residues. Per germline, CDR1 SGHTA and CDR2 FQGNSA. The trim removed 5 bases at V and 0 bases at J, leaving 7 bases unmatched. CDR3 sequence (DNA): TGTGCCAGCAGCCCCGCGGGACAGTATAGCAATCAGCCCCAGCATTTT. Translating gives CASSPAGQYSNQPQHF.

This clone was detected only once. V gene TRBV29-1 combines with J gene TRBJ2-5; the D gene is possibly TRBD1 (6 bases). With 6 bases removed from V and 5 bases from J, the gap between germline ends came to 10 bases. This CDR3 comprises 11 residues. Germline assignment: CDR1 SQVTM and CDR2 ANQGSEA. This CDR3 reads CSVRGGETQYF. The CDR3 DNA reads TGCAGCGTGCGAGGGGGTGAGACCCAGTACTTC.

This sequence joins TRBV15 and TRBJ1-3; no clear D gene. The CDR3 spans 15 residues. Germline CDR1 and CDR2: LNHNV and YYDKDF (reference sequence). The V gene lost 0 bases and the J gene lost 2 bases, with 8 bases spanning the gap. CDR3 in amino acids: CATSRDQTAGNTIYF. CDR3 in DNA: TGTGCCACCAGCAGAGACCAAACAGCTGGAAACACCATATATTTT. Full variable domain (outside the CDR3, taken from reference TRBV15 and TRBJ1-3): DAMVIQNPRYQVTQFGKPVTLSCSQTLNHNVMYWYQQKSSQAPKLLFHYYDKDFNNEADTPDNFQSRRPNTSFCFLDIRSPGLGDTAMYLCATSRDQTAGNTIYFGEGSWLTVV.

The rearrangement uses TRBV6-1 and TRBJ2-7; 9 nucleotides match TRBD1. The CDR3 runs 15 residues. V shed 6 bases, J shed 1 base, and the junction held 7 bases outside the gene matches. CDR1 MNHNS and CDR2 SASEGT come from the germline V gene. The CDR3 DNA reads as TGTGCCAGCAGGGCCGGGACAGGGAGATCCTACGAGCAGTACTTC. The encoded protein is CASRAGTGRSYEQYF.

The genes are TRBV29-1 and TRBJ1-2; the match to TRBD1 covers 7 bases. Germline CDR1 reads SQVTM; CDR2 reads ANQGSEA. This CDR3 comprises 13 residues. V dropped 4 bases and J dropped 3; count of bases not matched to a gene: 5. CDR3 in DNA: TGCAGCGTTGCTGACAGGGACGACTATGGCTACACCTTC. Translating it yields CSVADRDDYGYTF.